Shown below are 3 T cell receptor beta chains from a single sample sequenced in a study of blood T cell repertoires in COVID-19. TCRdb's copy holds only in-frame clones and misses some; the assay was immunoSEQ multiplex PCR. The sample lists more than 150,000 clones, roughly nine tenths seen once, with 0.5% to 0.55% in the top ten. Sequences were obtained from peripheral blood. Source of these receptors: a man aged 45-65 years with acute or convalescent COVID-19.

The chain links TRBV5-5 to TRBJ2-2, with 7 bases matching TRBD1. The CDR3 runs 15 residues. The germline V gene has CDR1 SGHKS and CDR2 YYEKEE (reference sequence). Trimming cost V 4 bases and J 5 bases; bases outside gene matches: 8. The CDR3 sequence: CASSRQTGRTGELFF. For the CDR3, the DNA is TGTGCCAGCAGCCGGCAGACAGGGCGAACCGGGGAGCTGTTTTTT.

This clone was seen a few times. The V gene is TRBV19, the J gene TRBJ1-5; 8 bases are shared with TRBD1. The CDR3 has 14 amino acids. Germline V gene data show CDR1 as LNHDA and CDR2 as SQIVND (reference sequence). Trimming removed 5 bases from V and 2 bases from J; junction bases left unmatched: 2. As DNA, the CDR3 is TGTGCCAGTAGTGTGACAGGGGGCAATCAGCCCCAGCATTTT. It is translated as CASSVTGGNQPQHF.

This sequence joins TRBV30 and TRBJ2-5; possibly TRBD2 for D (5 bases). V shed 1 base and J shed 5 bases, with 8 bases lying between them. Looked up from germline, CDR1 is GTSNPN and CDR2 is SVGIG (reference sequence). This CDR3 contains 12 residues. CDR3 protein: CAWSGSGETQYF. The DNA of the CDR3 is TGTGCCTGGAGTGGATCGGGGGAGACCCAGTACTTC.